This TCR beta chain was documented in a study of breast tumors, draining lymph nodes, adjacent tissues. General observations from the study: The data were judged consistent with most tumor T cells coming from lymph node and expanding in tumor. Compared with lymph nodes, tumors were less diverse; compared with nontumor tissue, more.

Samples came from axillary lymph nodes draining the breast cancer. Comments on this clonotype: Its matching antigen is unknown.

Via MiXCR, TCRdb re-called the multiplex PCR reads, giving one row per CDR3 protein. The sample holds fewer than 200,000 distinct CDR3 sequences, 25% to 40% seen once. This CDR3 is 17 amino acids long. Trimming at V came to 7 bases and at J to 0 bases, leaving 11 bases not matched to a gene. Germline CDR1 is WSHSY and CDR2 is SAAADI. The sample was axillary lymph node tissue. The chain links TRBV10-2 to TRBJ2-2, with 7 bases identical to TRBD1. This receptor was taken from a female donor with breast cancer. Some clones in this sample may be carry-over from other donors' samples. For the CDR3, the DNA is TGCGCCAGCATTATCAGACAGGGCTGTGCGAACACCGGGGAGCTGTTTTTT. It is translated as CASIIRQGCANTGELFF.